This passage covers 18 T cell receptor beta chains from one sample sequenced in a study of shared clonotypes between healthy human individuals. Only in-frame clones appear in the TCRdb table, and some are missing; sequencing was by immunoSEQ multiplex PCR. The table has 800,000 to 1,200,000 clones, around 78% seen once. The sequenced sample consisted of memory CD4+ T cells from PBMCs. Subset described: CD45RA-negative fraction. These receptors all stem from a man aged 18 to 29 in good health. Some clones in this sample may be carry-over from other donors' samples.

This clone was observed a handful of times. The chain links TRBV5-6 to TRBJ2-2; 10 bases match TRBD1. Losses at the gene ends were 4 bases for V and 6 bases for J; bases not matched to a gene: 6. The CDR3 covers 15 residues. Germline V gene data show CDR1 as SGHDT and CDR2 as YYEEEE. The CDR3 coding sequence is TGTGCCAGCAGCCCGGGGACAGGGGTATCCGGGGAGCTGTTTTTT. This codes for CASSPGTGVSGELFF. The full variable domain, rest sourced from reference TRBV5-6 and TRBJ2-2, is DAGVTQSPTHLIKTRGQQVTLRCSPKSGHDTVSWYQQALGQGPQFIFQYYEEEERQRGNFPDRFSGHQFPNYSSELNVNALLLGDSALYLCASSPGTGVSGELFFGEGSRLTVL.

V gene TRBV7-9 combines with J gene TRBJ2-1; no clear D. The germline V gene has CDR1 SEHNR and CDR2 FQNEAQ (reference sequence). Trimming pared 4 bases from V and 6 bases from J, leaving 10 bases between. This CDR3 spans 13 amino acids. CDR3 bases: TGTGCCAGCAGCTACAAGAATACCAATGAGCAGTTCTTC. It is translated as CASSYKNTNEQFF.

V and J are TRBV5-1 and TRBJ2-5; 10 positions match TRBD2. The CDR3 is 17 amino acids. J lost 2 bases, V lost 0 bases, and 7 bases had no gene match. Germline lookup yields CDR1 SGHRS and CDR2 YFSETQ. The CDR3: CASSLVPSGSSQETQYF. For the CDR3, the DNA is TGCGCCAGCAGCTTGGTTCCTAGCGGGAGCTCACAAGAGACCCAGTACTTC.

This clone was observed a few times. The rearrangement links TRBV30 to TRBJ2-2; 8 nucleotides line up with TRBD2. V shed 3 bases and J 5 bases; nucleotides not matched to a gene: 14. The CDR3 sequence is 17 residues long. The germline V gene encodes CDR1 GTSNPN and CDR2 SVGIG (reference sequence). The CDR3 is CAWSSRSGRVGTGELFF. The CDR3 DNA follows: TGTGCCTGGAGCTCCCGAAGCGGGAGAGTAGGGACCGGGGAGCTGTTTTTT.

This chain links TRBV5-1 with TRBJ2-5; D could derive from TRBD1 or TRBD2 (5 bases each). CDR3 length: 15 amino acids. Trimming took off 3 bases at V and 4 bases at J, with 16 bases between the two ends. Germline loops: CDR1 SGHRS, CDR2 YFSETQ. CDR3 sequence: CASSSEGRVSETQYF. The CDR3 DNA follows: TGCGCCAGCAGCTCCGAGGGGCGGGTGTCAGAGACCCAGTACTTC. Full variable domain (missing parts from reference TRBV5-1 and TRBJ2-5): KAGVTQTPRYLIKTRGQQVTLSCSPISGHRSVSWYQQTPGQGLQFLFEYFSETQRNKGNFPGRFSGRQFSNSRSEMNVSTLELGDSALYLCASSSEGRVSETQYFGPGTRLLVL.

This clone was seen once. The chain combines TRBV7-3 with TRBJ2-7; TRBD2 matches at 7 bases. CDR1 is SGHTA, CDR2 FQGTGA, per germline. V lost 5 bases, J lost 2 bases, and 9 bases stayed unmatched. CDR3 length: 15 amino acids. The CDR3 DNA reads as TGTGCCAGCAGCGCCGGGACTACCATTCCCTACGAGCAGTACTTC. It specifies CASSAGTTIPYEQYF.

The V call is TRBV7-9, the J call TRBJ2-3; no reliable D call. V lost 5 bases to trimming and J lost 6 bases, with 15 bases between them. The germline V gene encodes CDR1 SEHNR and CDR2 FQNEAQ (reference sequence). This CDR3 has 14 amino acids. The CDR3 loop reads CASSLSGAGDTQYF. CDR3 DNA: TGTGCCAGCAGCCTCTCAGGCGCCGGGGATACGCAGTATTTT. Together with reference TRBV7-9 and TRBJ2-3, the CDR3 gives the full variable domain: DTGVSQNPRHKITKRGQNVTFRCDPISEHNRLYWYRQTLGQGPEFLTYFQNEAQLEKSRLLSDRFSAERPKGSFSTLEIQRTEQGDSAMYLCASSLSGAGDTQYFGPGTRLTVL.

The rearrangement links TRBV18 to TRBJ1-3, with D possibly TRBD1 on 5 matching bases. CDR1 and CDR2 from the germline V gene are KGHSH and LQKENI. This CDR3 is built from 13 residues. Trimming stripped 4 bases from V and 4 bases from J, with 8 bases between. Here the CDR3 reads CASSRDEGNTIYF. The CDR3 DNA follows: TGTGCCAGCTCACGGGACGAAGGAAACACCATATATTTT.

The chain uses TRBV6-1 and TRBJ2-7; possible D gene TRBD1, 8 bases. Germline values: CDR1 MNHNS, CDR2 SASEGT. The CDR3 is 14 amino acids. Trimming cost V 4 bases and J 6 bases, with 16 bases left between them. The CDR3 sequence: CASSVTGGGFEQYF. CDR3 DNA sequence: TGTGCCAGCAGTGTAACAGGGGGGGGCTTCGAGCAGTACTTC.

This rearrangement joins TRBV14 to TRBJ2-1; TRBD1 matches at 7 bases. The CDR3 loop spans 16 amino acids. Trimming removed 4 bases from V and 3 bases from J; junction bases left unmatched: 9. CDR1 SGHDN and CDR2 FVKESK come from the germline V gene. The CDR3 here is CASSPLAGTDYNEQFF. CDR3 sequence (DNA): TGTGCCAGCAGCCCATTGGCCGGGACAGACTACAATGAGCAGTTCTTC. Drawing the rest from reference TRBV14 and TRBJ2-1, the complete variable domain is EAGVTQFPSHSVIEKGQTVTLRCDPISGHDNLYWYRRVMGKEIKFLLHFVKESKQDESGMPNNRFLAERTGGTYSTLKVQPAELEDSGVYFCASSPLAGTDYNEQFFGPGTRLTVL.

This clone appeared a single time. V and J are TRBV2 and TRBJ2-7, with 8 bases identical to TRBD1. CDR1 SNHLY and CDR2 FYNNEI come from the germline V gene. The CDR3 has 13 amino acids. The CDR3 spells CVSSWGTGYEQYF. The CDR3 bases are TGTGTCTCGTCTTGGGGGACAGGCTACGAGCAGTACTTC.

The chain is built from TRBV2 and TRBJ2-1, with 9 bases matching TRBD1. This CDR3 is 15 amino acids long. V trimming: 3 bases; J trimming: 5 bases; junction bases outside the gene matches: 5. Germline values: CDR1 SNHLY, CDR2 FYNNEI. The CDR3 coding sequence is TGTGCCAGCAGTGATTTTGGGACAGGGAACAATGAGCAGTTCTTC. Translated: CASSDFGTGNNEQFF.

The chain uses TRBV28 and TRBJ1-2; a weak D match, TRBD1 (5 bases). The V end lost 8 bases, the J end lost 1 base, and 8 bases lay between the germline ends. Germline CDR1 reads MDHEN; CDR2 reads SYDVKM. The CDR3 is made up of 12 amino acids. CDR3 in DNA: TGTGCCAGCCTCGGGGGTAACTATGGCTACACCTTC. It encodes CASLGGNYGYTF.

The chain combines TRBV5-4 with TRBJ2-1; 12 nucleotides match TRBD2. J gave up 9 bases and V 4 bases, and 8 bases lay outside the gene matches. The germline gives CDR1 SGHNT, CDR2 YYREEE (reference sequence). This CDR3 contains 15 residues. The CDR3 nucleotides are TGTGCCAGCAGCCCTAGGACTAGCGGGATTAGTGAGCAGTTCTTC. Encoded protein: CASSPRTSGISEQFF. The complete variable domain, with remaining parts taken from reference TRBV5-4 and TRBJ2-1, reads ETGVTQSPTHLIKTRGQQVTLRCSSQSGHNTVSWYQQALGQGPQFIFQYYREEENGRGNFPPRFSGLQFPNYSSELNVNALELDDSALYLCASSPRTSGISEQFFGPGTRLTVL.

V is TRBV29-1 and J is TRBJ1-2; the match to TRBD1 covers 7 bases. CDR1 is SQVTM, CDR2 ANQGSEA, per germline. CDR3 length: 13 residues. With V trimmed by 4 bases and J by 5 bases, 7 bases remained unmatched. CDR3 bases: TGCAGCGTTGCGGACAGGCCGACTTATGGCTACACCTTC. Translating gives CSVADRPTYGYTF. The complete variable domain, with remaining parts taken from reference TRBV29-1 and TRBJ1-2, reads SAVISQKPSRDICQRGTSLTIQCQVDSQVTMMFWYRQQPGQSLTLIATANQGSEATYESGFVIDKFPISRPNLTFSTLTVSNMSPEDSSIYLCSVADRPTYGYTFGSGTRLTVV.

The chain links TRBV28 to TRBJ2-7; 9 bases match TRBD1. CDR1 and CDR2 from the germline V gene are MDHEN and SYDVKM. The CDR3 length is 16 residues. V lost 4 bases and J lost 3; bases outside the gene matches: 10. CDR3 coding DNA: TGTGCCAGCAGTTACCCACCGGGACAGGGTAGCTACGAGCAGTACTTC. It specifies CASSYPPGQGSYEQYF.

CDR3 sequence: CASSLVSGSYTF. CDR3 DNA sequence: TGCGCCAGCAGCTTGGTTTCTGGGAGCTACACCTTC. The gene calls are TRBV5-1 and TRBJ1-2; D is uncertain. V was clipped by 0 bases and J by 9 bases, with 9 bases between them. Germline V gives CDR1 SGHRS, CDR2 YFSETQ. This CDR3 comprises 12 residues.

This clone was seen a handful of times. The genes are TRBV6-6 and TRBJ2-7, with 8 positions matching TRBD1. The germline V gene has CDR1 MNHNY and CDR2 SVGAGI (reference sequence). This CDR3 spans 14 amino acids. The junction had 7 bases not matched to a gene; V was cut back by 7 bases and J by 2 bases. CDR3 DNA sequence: TGTGCCAGCAAACCGGGACAGGTAACCTACGAGCAGTACTTC. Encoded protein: CASKPGQVTYEQYF.